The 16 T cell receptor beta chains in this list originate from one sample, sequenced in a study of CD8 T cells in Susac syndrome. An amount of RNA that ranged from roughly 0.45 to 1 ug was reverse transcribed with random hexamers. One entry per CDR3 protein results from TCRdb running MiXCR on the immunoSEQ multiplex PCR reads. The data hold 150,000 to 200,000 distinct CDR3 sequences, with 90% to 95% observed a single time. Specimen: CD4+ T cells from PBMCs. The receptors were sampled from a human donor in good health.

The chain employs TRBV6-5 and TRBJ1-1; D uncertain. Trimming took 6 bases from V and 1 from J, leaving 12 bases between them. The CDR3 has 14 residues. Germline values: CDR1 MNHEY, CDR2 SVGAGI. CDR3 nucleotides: TGTGCCAGCAGCCTCCGGGAGAGGAACACTGAAGCTTTCTTT. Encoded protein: CASSLRERNTEAFF.

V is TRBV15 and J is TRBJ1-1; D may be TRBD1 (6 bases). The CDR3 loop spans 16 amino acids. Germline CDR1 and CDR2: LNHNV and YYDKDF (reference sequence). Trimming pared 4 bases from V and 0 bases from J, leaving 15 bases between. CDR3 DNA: TGTGCCACCAGCAAAGCAAGGGGGACGGTGAACACTGAAGCTTTCTTT. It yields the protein CATSKARGTVNTEAFF. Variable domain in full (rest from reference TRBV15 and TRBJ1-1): DAMVIQNPRYQVTQFGKPVTLSCSQTLNHNVMYWYQQKSSQAPKLLFHYYDKDFNNEADTPDNFQSRRPNTSFCFLDIRSPGLGDTAMYLCATSKARGTVNTEAFFGQGTRLTVV.

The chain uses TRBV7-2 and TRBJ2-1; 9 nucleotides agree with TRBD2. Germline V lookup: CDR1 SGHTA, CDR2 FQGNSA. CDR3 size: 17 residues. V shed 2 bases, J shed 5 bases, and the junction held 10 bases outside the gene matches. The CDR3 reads CASSLPTLAGRNNEQFF. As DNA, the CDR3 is TGTGCCAGCAGCTTACCAACCCTAGCGGGGAGAAACAATGAGCAGTTCTTC.

The CDR3 bases are TGTGCCAGCAGTCTCGGAAGGAGCTACACCTTC. Translating it yields CASSLGRSYTF. The chain uses TRBV12-3 or TRBV12-4 and TRBJ1-2; unclear D gene. The CDR3 has 11 residues. V was cut by 5 bases and J by 9 bases, with 10 bases left in between.

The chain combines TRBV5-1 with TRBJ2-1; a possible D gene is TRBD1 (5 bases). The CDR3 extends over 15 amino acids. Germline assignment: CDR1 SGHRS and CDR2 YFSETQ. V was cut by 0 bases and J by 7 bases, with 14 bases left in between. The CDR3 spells CASSLGSAGYNEQFF. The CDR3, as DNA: TGCGCCAGCAGCTTGGGATCGGCAGGGTATAATGAGCAGTTCTTC. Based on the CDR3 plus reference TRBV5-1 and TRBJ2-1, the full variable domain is KAGVTQTPRYLIKTRGQQVTLSCSPISGHRSVSWYQQTPGQGLQFLFEYFSETQRNKGNFPGRFSGRQFSNSRSEMNVSTLELGDSALYLCASSLGSAGYNEQFFGPGTRLTVL.

CDR3: CASSQDIGLANQYF. The CDR3 coding sequence is TGTGCCAGCAGCCAAGACATCGGACTAGCGAACCAGTATTTT. The rearrangement joins TRBV14 to TRBJ2-3; 9 bases are a match to TRBD2. The germline gives CDR1 SGHDN, CDR2 FVKESK. The CDR3 has 14 amino acids. The V and J ends lost 0 bases and 12 bases, in that order; junction bases with no gene match: 7.

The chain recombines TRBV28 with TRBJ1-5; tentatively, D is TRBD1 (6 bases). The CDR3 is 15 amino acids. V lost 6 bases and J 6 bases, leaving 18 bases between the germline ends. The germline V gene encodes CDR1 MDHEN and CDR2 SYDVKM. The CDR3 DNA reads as TGTGCCAGCAGAGTGAGCGGGGGCAGGGGTCAGCCCCAGCATTTT. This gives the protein CASRVSGGRGQPQHF.

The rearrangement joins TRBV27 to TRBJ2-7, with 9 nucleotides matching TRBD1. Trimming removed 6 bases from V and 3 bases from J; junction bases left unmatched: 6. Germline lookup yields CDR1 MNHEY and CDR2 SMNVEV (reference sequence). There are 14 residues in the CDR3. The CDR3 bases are TGTGCCAGCAGACCCGGGACAGGGAGCTACGAGCAGTACGTC. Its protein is CASRPGTGSYEQYV.

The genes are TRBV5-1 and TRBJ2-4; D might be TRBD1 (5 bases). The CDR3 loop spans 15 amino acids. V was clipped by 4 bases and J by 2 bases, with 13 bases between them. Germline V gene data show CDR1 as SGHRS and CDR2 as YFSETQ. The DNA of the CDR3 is TGCGCCAGCAGCGAGCCAGGGCTGACCAAAAACATTCAGTACTTC. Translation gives CASSEPGLTKNIQYF. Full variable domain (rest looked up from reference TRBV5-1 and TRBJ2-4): KAGVTQTPRYLIKTRGQQVTLSCSPISGHRSVSWYQQTPGQGLQFLFEYFSETQRNKGNFPGRFSGRQFSNSRSEMNVSTLELGDSALYLCASSEPGLTKNIQYFGAGTRLSVL.

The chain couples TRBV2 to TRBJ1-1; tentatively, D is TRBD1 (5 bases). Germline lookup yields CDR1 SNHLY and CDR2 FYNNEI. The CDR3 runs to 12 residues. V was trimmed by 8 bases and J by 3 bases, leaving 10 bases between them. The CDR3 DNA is TGTGCCAGCCGGGGGGGGGACACTGAAGCTTTCTTT. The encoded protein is CASRGGDTEAFF.

DNA for the CDR3: TGTGCCAGCAGTGACGGGATCAGCCAGAAAGCGCAGTATTTT. Its protein is CASSDGISQKAQYF. The chain links TRBV27 to TRBJ2-3; D perhaps matches TRBD2 (5 bases). The CDR3 covers 14 residues. Germline assignment: CDR1 MNHEY and CDR2 SMNVEV (reference sequence). The ends were cut back, 5 bases at V and 10 bases at J, with 19 bases in the middle.

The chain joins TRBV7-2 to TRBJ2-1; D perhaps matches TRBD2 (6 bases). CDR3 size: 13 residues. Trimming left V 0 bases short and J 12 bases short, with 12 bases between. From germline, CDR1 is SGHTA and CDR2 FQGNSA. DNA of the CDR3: TGTGCCAGCAGCTTAGCCTCCCGGAGGGGGCAGTTCTTC. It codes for CASSLASRRGQFF.

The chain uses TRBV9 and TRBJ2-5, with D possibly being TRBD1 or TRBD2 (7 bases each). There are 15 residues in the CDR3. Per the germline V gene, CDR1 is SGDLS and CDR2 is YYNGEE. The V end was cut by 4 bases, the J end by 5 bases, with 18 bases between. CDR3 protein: CASSPGGGRSETQYF. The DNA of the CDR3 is TGTGCCAGCAGCCCAGGGGGGGGCAGATCGGAGACCCAGTACTTC.

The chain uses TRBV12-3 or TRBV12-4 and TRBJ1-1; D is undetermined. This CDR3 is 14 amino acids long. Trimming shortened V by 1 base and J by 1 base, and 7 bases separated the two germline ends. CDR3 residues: CASSLEGGNTEAFF. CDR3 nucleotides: TGTGCCAGCAGTTTAGAGGGTGGGAACACTGAAGCTTTCTTT.

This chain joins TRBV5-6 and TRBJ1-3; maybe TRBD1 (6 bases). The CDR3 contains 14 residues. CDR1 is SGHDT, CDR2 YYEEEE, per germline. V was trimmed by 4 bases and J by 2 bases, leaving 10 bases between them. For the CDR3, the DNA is TGTGCCAGCAGCCCCAGGGGACCTGGAAACACCATATATTTT. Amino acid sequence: CASSPRGPGNTIYF.

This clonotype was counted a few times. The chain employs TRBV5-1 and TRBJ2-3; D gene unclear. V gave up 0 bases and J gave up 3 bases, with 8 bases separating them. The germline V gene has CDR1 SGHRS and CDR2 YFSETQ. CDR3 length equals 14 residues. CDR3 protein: CASSLGLLTDTQYF. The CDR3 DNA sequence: TGCGCCAGCAGCTTGGGCCTACTGACAGATACGCAGTATTTT.